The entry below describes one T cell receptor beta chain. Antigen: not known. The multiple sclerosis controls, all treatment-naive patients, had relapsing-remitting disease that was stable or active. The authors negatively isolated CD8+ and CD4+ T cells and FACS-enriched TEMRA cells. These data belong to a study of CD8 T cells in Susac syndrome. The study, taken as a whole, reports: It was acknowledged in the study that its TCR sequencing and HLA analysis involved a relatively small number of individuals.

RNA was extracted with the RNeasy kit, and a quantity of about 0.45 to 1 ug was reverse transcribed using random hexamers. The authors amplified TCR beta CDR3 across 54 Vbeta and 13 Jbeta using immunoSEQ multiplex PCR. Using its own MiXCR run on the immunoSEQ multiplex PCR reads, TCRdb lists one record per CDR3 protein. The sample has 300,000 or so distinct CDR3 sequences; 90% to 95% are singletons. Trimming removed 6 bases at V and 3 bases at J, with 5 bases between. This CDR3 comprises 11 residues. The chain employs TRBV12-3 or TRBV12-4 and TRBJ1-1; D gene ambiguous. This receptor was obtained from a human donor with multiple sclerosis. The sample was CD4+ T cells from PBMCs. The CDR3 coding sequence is TGTGCCAGCAGCTCCGACACTGAAGCTTTCTTT. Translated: CASSSDTEAFF.